This T cell receptor beta chain was captured in a study of T cells in Graves' hyperthyroidism and ophthalmopathy. Notes on the study in general: Blood also contained most expanded thyroid clonotypes above 0.001.

The CDR3 has 15 residues. Unmatched junction bases numbered 5, after V lost 4 bases and J lost 3 bases. This clonotype showed up many times. Its antigen is currently unknown. TCR beta CDR3 sequences were amplified from RNA transcripts. First-round RT-PCR of the TCR CDR3 relied on the HTBI primer set. TCRdb redid the calling of the multiplex PCR reads with MiXCR, one entry per CDR3 protein. Altogether 660,000 or so distinct CDR3 sequences are present, roughly 20% being singletons, with the ten largest covering under 35%. This chain uses TRBV12-3 or TRBV12-4 with TRBJ2-5; 10 positions match TRBD1. This clonotype was obtained from a man aged 25 to 40 with Graves' ophthalmopathy. The sample consisted of blood. DNA of the CDR3: TGTGCCAGCAGTTACGACAGGGGGCTGAAAGAGACCCAGTACTTC. Protein: CASSYDRGLKETQYF.